A single sample gave rise to the 13 T cell receptor beta chains below, sequenced in a study of T cells in women clearing cervical HPV infection. The assay was immunoSEQ multiplex PCR, and TCRdb's table has in-frame clones only and misses some. The sample has 20,000 to 25,000 clones. Sequencing was carried out using blood buffy coat. Receptors originate from a woman aged 18 to 75 with a cervical HPV16 infection that either progressed to CIN3+ or cleared (not recorded which).

About this clone itself: The read ends 3 residues early relative to the CDR3; the germline J gene fills the gap. The rearrangement uses TRBV9 and TRBJ2-2, with 9 bases identical to TRBD2. CDR1 is SGDLS and CDR2 is YYNGEE in the germline V gene. Germline trimming cut 1 base from V and 7 bases from J; bases unmatched to any gene: 8. The CDR3 has 16 residues. CDR3 sequence reads: CASSVNLAGVGGELFF. CDR3 DNA, as far as it was read: TGTGCCAGCAGCGTAAATTTAGCGGGGGTTGGCGGGGAG.

On this clone: The DNA ends 3 residues before the CDR3 does, and the rest of the CDR3 is filled in from the germline J gene. The chain is built from TRBV12-3 or TRBV12-4 and TRBJ2-3; D unresolved. V dropped 2 bases and J dropped 3 bases, with 3 bases sitting between them. The CDR3 spans 12 residues. This CDR3 is CASSLITDTQYF. The sequenced part of the CDR3 DNA is TGTGCCAGCAGTTTAATAACAGATACG.

In regard to this clone: The missing CDR3 end, 3 residues past where the read stops, is filled in from the germline J gene. The chain has TRBV10-3 and TRBJ2-2; a possible D gene is TRBD1 (5 bases). The CDR3 runs 16 residues. The germline V gene has CDR1 ENHRY and CDR2 SYGVKD. Incomplete CDR3 DNA: TGTGCCATCAGTGAGTCGTCGGTCACTGGGGCCAACGTG. Protein sequence: CAISESSVTGANV. The CDR3 as a whole reads CAISESSVTGANVLFF.

As regards this clone: Sequencing ends 3 residues short of the CDR3 end; the germline J gene provides the rest. The chain employs TRBV7-9 and TRBJ1-2; D ambiguous. The CDR3 sequence is 12 residues long. The V gene's germline CDR1 is SEHNR and CDR2 FQNEAQ (reference sequence). V was cut by 4 bases and J by 6 bases, with 9 bases left in between. The part of the CDR3 DNA that was read is TGTGCCAGCAGCTCGGATAGGGATGGC. Translation gives CASSSDRDG. In full, the CDR3 reads CASSSDRDGYTF.

About this clone itself: The read gets to within 3 residues of the CDR3 end, and the germline J gene fills in the rest. V usage is TRBV30 and J usage is TRBJ2-7; TRBD2 aligns across 8 bases. Germline CDR1 and CDR2: GTSNPN and SVGIG (reference sequence). Losses at the gene ends were 0 bases for V and 6 bases for J; bases not matched to a gene: 7. CDR3 length equals 14 residues. The CDR3: CAWSVGGTRGEQYF. CDR3 DNA, as far as it was read: TGTGCCTGGAGTGTCGGCGGGACTAGGGGCGAG.

On this clone: The read stops 3 residues short of the end of the CDR3; the missing end is completed from the germline J gene. The V call is TRBV6-1, the J call TRBJ1-2; a weak D match, TRBD1 (6 bases). Germline CDR1 and CDR2: MNHNS and SASEGT. V was cut by 2 bases and J by 2 bases, with 9 bases left in between. The CDR3 is 14 amino acids. The sequenced CDR3 bases are TGTGCCAGCAGTGAAATAACAGGGAACTATGGC. As protein: CASSEITGNYG. The whole CDR3 sequence reads CASSEITGNYGYTF.

About this clone: The read ends 3 residues shy of where the CDR3 ends; the end is completed using the germline J gene. V and J are TRBV2 and TRBJ2-1, with 9 positions matching TRBD2. The CDR3 spans 14 residues. The V and J ends lost 7 bases and 8 bases, in that order; junction bases with no gene match: 9. The germline gives CDR1 SNHLY, CDR2 FYNNEI. Incomplete CDR3 DNA: TGTGCCAGCAAGTATCTAGCGGGAACCGATGAG. Translated: CASKYLAGTDE. The complete CDR3 protein is CASKYLAGTDEQFF.

On this clone: Sequencing ends 3 residues short of the CDR3 end; the germline J gene provides the rest. V gene TRBV7-9 combines with J gene TRBJ2-2; D gene uncertain. V gave up 3 bases and J gave up 4 bases, with 12 bases separating them. This CDR3 has 15 amino acids. From germline, CDR1 is SEHNR and CDR2 FQNEAQ (reference sequence). CDR3 loop: CASSFQVRVTGELFF. The sequenced part of the CDR3 DNA is TGTGCCAGCAGCTTTCAGGTCAGAGTCACCGGGGAG.

A word on this clone: The read ends 3 residues early relative to the CDR3; the germline J gene fills the gap. The V call is TRBV7-3, the J call TRBJ2-3, with 7 bases fitting TRBD1. J gave up 2 bases and V 5 bases, and 4 bases lay outside the gene matches. This CDR3 is 14 amino acids long. The V gene's germline CDR1 is SGHTA and CDR2 FQGTGA. CDR3 DNA, as far as it was read: TGTGCCAGCAGCCTAGACAGGGACACAGATACG. Its translation is CASSLDRDTDT. The whole CDR3 reads CASSLDRDTDTQYF.

A word on this clone: The read terminates 3 residues before the CDR3 end, so the remaining end is supplied by the germline J gene. V gene TRBV20-1 combines with J gene TRBJ2-3; 16 bases are shared with TRBD2. V was clipped by 6 bases and J by 7 bases; unmatched bases: 13. The germline CDR1 and CDR2 sequences are DFQATT and SNEGSKA (reference sequence). This CDR3 region has 17 residues. The chain's CDR3 is CSAQPGLAGGPANTQYF. The covered CDR3 bases are TGCAGTGCACAACCGGGACTAGCGGGAGGGCCTGCCAATACG.

As regards this clone: Read data end 3 residues before the CDR3 end; the end is taken from the germline J gene. This rearrangement joins TRBV7-8 to TRBJ2-2; possibly TRBD1 or TRBD2 for D (5 bases each). Deletions cut 8 bases from V and 7 bases from J, with 17 bases between. The germline CDR1 and CDR2 sequences are SGHVS and FQNEAQ. The CDR3 length is 14 residues. CDR3 region: CASPRRGANGELFF. CDR3 DNA (partial): TGTGCCAGCCCGAGGAGAGGGGCGAACGGGGAG. Looking up the rest from reference TRBV7-8 and TRBJ2-2 gives the full variable domain: GAGVSQSPRYKVAKRGQDVALRCDPISGHVSLFWYQQALGQGPEFLTYFQNEAQLDKSGLPSDRFFAERPEGSVSTLKIQRTQQEDSAVYLCASPRRGANGELFFGEGSRLTVL.

Notes on this clone: With the read ending 3 residues before the CDR3 end, the germline J gene is used to fill in that end. The V gene is TRBV7-2, the J gene TRBJ1-1; the D gene is possibly TRBD1 (5 bases). The CDR3 has 14 amino acids. The V end was cut by 5 bases, the J end by 4 bases, with 14 bases between. Germline V gene data show CDR1 as SGHTA and CDR2 as FQGNSA. The CDR3 here is CASSLVGGATEAFF. The sequenced CDR3 bases are TGTGCCAGCAGCCTAGTAGGAGGGGCCACTGAA. The full variable domain, in which reference TRBV7-2 and TRBJ1-1 provide the parts outside the CDR3, is GAGVSQSPSNKVTEKGKDVELRCDPISGHTALYWYRQSLGQGLEFLIYFQGNSAPDKSGLPSDRFSAERTGGSVSTLTIQRTQQEDSAVYLCASSLVGGATEAFFGQGTRLTVV.

The CDR3 loop is CSARDLREGDTGELFF. CDR3 bases read: TGCAGTGCTAGAGATCTTAGGGAGGGGGACACCGGGGAG. The gene calls are TRBV20-1 and TRBJ2-2; D possibly corresponds to TRBD2 (7 bases). The read terminates 3 residues before the CDR3 end, so the remaining end is supplied by the germline J gene. Germline CDR1 and CDR2: DFQATT and SNEGSKA (reference sequence). CDR3 length: 16 amino acids. Trimming left V 0 bases short and J 3 bases short, with 14 bases between.